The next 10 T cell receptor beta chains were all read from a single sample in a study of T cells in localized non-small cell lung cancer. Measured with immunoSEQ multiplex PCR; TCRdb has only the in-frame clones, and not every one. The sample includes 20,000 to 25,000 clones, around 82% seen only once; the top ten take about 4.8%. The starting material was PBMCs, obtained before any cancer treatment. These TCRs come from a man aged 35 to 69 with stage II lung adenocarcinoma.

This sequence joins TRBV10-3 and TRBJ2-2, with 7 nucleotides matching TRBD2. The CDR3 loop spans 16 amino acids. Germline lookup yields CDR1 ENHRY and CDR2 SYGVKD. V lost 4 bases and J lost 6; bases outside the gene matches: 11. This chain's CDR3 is CAISASRGGPPGELFF. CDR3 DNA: TGTGCCATCAGTGCAAGCCGGGGAGGGCCGCCCGGGGAGCTGTTTTTT.

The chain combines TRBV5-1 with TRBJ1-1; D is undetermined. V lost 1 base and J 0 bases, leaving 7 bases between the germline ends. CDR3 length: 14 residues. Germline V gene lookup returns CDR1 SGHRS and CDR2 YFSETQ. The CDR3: CASSLPTLNTEAFF. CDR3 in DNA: TGCGCCAGCAGCTTGCCGACATTGAACACTGAAGCTTTCTTT.

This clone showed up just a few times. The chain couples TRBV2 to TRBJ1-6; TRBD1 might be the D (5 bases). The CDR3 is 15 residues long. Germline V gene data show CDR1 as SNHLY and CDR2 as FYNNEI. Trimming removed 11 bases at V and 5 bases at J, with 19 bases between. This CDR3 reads CAAGRDAANNSPLHF. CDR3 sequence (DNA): TGTGCCGCCGGCAGGGACGCAGCGAATAATTCACCCCTCCACTTT.

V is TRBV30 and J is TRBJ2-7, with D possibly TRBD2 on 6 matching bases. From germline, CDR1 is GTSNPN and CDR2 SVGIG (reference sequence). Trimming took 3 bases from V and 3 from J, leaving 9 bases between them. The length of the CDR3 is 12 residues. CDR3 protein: CAWRREGYEQYF. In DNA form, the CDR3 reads TGTGCCTGGAGGCGGGAAGGCTACGAGCAGTACTTC.

DNA for the CDR3: TGCGCCAGCAGCACGGACTTCTACGAGCAGTACTTC. Protein product: CASSTDFYEQYF. The genes are TRBV5-1 and TRBJ2-7, with D possibly being TRBD2 (5 bases). The CDR3 runs 12 residues. Trimming stripped 4 bases from V and 3 bases from J, with 8 bases between. Per germline, CDR1 SGHRS and CDR2 YFSETQ. Variable domain in full (rest from reference TRBV5-1 and TRBJ2-7): KAGVTQTPRYLIKTRGQQVTLSCSPISGHRSVSWYQQTPGQGLQFLFEYFSETQRNKGNFPGRFSGRQFSNSRSEMNVSTLELGDSALYLCASSTDFYEQYFGPGTRLTVT.

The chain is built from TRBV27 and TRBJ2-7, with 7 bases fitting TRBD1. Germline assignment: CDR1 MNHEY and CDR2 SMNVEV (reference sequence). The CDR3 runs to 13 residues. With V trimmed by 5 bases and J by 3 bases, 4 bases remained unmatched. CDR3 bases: TGTGCCAGCAGTCTTCGGGACAGCTACGAGCAGTACTTC. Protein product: CASSLRDSYEQYF.

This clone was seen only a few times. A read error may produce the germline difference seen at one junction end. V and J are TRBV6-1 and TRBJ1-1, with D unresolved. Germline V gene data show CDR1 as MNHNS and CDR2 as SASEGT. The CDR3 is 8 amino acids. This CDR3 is CASTEAFF. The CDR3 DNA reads TGTGCCAGCACTGAAGCTTTCTTT.

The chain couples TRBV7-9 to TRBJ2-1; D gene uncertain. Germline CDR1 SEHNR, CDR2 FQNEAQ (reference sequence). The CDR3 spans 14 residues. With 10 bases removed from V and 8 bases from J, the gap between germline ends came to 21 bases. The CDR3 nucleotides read TGTGCCACCCCCCCGCAGAGTATTGTAGATGAGCAGTTCTTC. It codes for CATPPQSIVDEQFF.

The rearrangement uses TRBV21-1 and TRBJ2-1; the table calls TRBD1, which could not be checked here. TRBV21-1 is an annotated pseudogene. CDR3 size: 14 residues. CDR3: CASSKGLGALEQFF. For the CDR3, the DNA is TGTGCCAGCAGCAAGGGGCTAGGGGCGCTTGAGCAGTTCTTC.

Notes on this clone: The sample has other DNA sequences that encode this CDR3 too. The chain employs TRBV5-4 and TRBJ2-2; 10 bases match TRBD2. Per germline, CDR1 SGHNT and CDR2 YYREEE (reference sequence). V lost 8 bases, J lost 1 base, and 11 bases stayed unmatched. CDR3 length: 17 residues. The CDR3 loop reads CASSGSLAGLNTGELFF. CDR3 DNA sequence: TGTGCCAGTAGCGGCTCACTAGCGGGGCTGAACACCGGGGAGCTGTTTTTT.